The entry that follows covers one T cell receptor beta chain sequence. Its specific antigen is unknown. It has no much larger one-base neighbor in the sample; base qualities were not kept. Amplification of TCR beta CDR3 regions was carried out from RNA transcripts. A first-round RT-PCR of the TCR CDR3 used the HTBI primer set with the Qiagen OneStep RT-PCR kit. A second multiplex PCR round built the libraries, followed by size selection and purification. The libraries were sequenced on an Illumina HiSeq2000 using paired-end 100 bp reads. As for the original processing: SOAPnuke was used to process the raw data, removing reads that contained adapters or uncalled bases, had a mean Phred below 15, or lacked an exact match to the constant primer or identifier. High-quality paired reads were merged with COPE v1.2.5, and unique nucleotide sequences were defined as clonotypes. MiTCR v1.1 was used to align clonotypes to the IMGT TRBV, TRBD and TRBJ reference segments. The analysis was restricted to V-J combinations with a frequency above 0.0001, which together covered 99% to 99.2% of the repertoires. A TCS score was defined as the ratio of F50 (clonal expansion) to E x V (chaos), with BLOSUM62-based TCRdist applied between CDR3 peptides within each V-J. Welch's t-statistics and random forest reduced fewer than 600 V-J features to 13, which were used in a naive Bayes classifier (R e1071). TCRdb reprocessed the public reads (quality trimming at Q25 with fastp, clone calling with MiXCR) and kept in-frame beta chains. Identical CDR3 proteins give one entry, which carries the most common genes and DNA. The V and J calls come from TCRdb's annotation, not from the publication. The sample table lists a few hundred thousand distinct CDR3 sequences, around a sixth of them with a count of one. The ten biggest clones cover 7.3% of the sample.

Graves' hyperthyroidism was defined as stable when no progression to ophthalmopathy occurred over 18 months of follow-up. Hyperthyroidism patients were newly diagnosed, with disease duration under 2 months, and aged 18 to 65 years. Exclusion was applied to patients with uncontrolled infections, other autoimmune diseases, pregnancy or lactation. Clinical symptoms, serum thyroxine and TRAb, thyroid ultrasound, and orbital computed tomography formed the basis for the diagnoses. PBMCs were separated from 10 ml of fresh peripheral blood using Ficoll-Paque density gradient centrifugation. Trizol reagent was used to extract total RNA, and RNA quality was then checked on an Agilent 2100 Bioanalyzer. The CDR3 spans 11 residues, from the cysteine through the phenylalanine. CDR3 DNA is the only sequence kept; it has 33 bases, read in frame from the first base. Per the germline V gene, SQVTM is the CDR1 and ANQGSEA is the CDR2. The V and J ends are trimmed by 4 bases and 7 bases, leaving 8 bases between them.

The data derive from a study of T cells in Graves' hyperthyroidism and ophthalmopathy (dated by TCRdb to between 2019 and 2020). About the study as a whole: Peripheral blood samples were taken at initial diagnosis, before any treatment was given. The approximately 100 discovery patients were divided at random into training and test sets in a 7:3 ratio. Thyroid tissue and blood T-cell repertoires from six Graves' hyperthyroidism patients were also compared in the study. TCR Vbeta CDR3 sequencing of 135 peripheral blood samples (roughly 41 ophthalmopathy, 75 hyperthyroidism and about 17 progressor patients) is reported in the paper. Prospective prediction of ophthalmopathy was tested in an independent validation cohort consisting of fewer than 20 hyperthyroidism patients and some 16 patients who later progressed to ophthalmopathy. After sampling, hyperthyroidism patients received methimazole starting at 30 mg daily, and ophthalmopathy patients received high-dose intravenous methylprednisolone. To identify distinguishing TCR V-J signatures, a discovery cohort of some 100 patients was used, comprising some 45 with Graves' ophthalmopathy and approximately 58 with stable Graves' hyperthyroidism.

Overall study results and their limits: Ophthalmopathy was separated from stable hyperthyroidism by a 13 V-J signature model, with 85% to 90% sensitivity and 81% to 82% specificity obtained in cross-validation and 80%/75% obtained in testing. In validation, the model predicted progression to ophthalmopathy a median of roughly 6.2 months before onset, with over 55% sensitivity and roughly 73% specificity. Most expanded thyroid clonotypes (frequency above 0.001) were also found in blood, which suggests that blood repertoires may mirror thyroid immune responses. Sample size was not statistically predetermined, and investigators were not blinded to group allocation.

Recombination linked TRBV29-1 to TRBJ2-1; the D gene is unclear. Sample: blood. This receptor was taken from a woman aged 25 to 39 with Graves' hyperthyroidism. The CDR3 region reads CSVAFGNEQFF. The bases are TGCAGCGTTGCGTTCGGAAATGAGCAGTTCTTC.